These 13 T cell receptor beta chains originate from one sample sequenced in a study of cytotoxic CD8 clonotypes in ibrutinib-treated CLL. TCRdb's table, derived via immunoSEQ multiplex PCR, lists solely in-frame clones and lacks some. The table has approximately 200,000 clones, around 72% seen once. The sample was PBMCs, taken after 24 months of ibrutinib treatment. The receptors shown here come from a human donor with chronic lymphocytic leukemia.

J is TRBJ2-1 and V is TRBV15; TRBD2 matches at 7 bases. From germline, CDR1 is LNHNV and CDR2 YYDKDF (reference sequence). The CDR3 spans 15 residues. The trim removed 0 bases at V and 5 bases at J, leaving 4 bases unmatched. The CDR3 protein is CATSRDLGGNNEQFF. Here the CDR3 DNA reads TGTGCCACCAGCAGAGATCTCGGGGGGAACAATGAGCAGTTCTTC.

The chain is built from TRBV27 and TRBJ2-2; D may be TRBD2 (6 bases). From germline, CDR1 is MNHEY and CDR2 SMNVEV (reference sequence). The CDR3 spans 15 residues. V was pared by 5 bases and J by 2 bases, with 12 bases between. The CDR3 is CASSRRDFNTGELFF. The CDR3 DNA follows: TGTGCCAGCAGTCGGCGGGACTTTAACACCGGGGAGCTGTTTTTT.

The V gene is TRBV5-6, the J gene TRBJ2-3; no reliable D call. This CDR3 region has 15 residues. Germline V lookup: CDR1 SGHDT, CDR2 YYEEEE. Trimming cost V 4 bases and J 6 bases, with 18 bases left between them. The CDR3 loop reads CASSQKGLPRDTQYF. CDR3 nucleotides: TGTGCCAGCAGCCAGAAGGGTCTACCTCGGGATACGCAGTATTTT.

This clone was seen a single time. The chain links TRBV27 to TRBJ1-2; D not certain. CDR1 and CDR2 from the germline V gene are MNHEY and SMNVEV (reference sequence). CDR3 length equals 11 residues. V lost 6 bases and J lost 4, with 6 bases in between. The CDR3 is CASRGFYGYTF. In DNA, the CDR3 is TGTGCCAGCAGGGGGTTCTATGGCTACACCTTC.

V and J are TRBV7-9 and TRBJ2-7; 8 bases map to TRBD1. Trimming at V came to 5 bases and at J to 5 bases, leaving 8 bases not matched to a gene. This CDR3 has 14 residues. The germline gives CDR1 SEHNR, CDR2 FQNEAQ (reference sequence). Here the CDR3 DNA reads TGTGCCAGCAGCCGAACAGGGGGTTTCGACGAGCAGTACTTC. Amino acid sequence: CASSRTGGFDEQYF.

The genes are TRBV5-1 and TRBJ2-5; D is undetermined. Trimming left V 2 bases short and J 3 bases short, with 5 bases between. In germline, CDR1 is SGHRS, CDR2 YFSETQ. This CDR3 has 12 residues. The CDR3: CASSFAEETQYF. The CDR3 nucleotides read TGCGCCAGCAGCTTTGCAGAAGAGACCCAGTACTTC.

This clone was counted a few times. The chain uses TRBV6-4 and TRBJ2-6, with D tentatively TRBD1 or TRBD2 (5 bases each). CDR3 length: 15 residues. Deletions cut 0 bases from V and 2 bases from J, with 5 bases between. Germline-derived CDR1 and CDR2 are MRHNA and SNTAGT. CDR3 amino acids: CASSDSGAGANVLTF. The CDR3 DNA is TGTGCCAGCAGTGACTCGGGGGCTGGGGCCAACGTCCTGACTTTC.

The CDR3 nucleotides read TGTGCCTGGAGTTTGGGACCGGATGAAAAACTGTTTTTT. Amino acids: CAWSLGPDEKLFF. The chain recombines TRBV30 with TRBJ1-4; possibly TRBD1 for D (5 bases). CDR3 size: 13 residues. V was cut by 2 bases and J by 6 bases, with 10 bases left in between. Germline V gene sequence: CDR1 GTSNPN, CDR2 SVGIG (reference sequence).

The chain carries TRBV29-1 and TRBJ1-4; D may be TRBD1 (5 bases). V gave up 5 bases and J gave up 8 bases, with 12 bases separating them. Germline V gene lookup returns CDR1 SQVTM and CDR2 ANQGSEA. The CDR3 has 12 amino acids. The CDR3 DNA reads as TGCAGCGTTACCCATTCAGGGGAAAAACTGTTTTTT. This gives the protein CSVTHSGEKLFF.

V gene TRBV23-1 combines with J gene TRBJ2-7; 7 bases line up with TRBD1. TRBV23-1 is sorted into the ORF group, with uncertain function. The CDR3 covers 16 residues. After removal of 2 bases from V and 0 bases from J, the junction contained 7 bases not matched to a gene. CDR3 bases: TGCGCCAGCAGTCAACTGGACAGGCGTTGCTCCTACGAGCAGTACTTC. Amino acids: CASSQLDRRCSYEQYF.

This clone has a single count. V usage is TRBV30 and J usage is TRBJ2-3; 7 bases are shared with TRBD1. This CDR3 contains 14 residues. Germline CDR1 and CDR2: GTSNPN and SVGIG (reference sequence). The V gene end was trimmed by 1 base and the J gene end by 3 bases; junction bases not matched to a gene: 4. The CDR3 DNA sequence: TGTGCCTGGAGTGGTAGGGGGCTAACAGATACGCAGTATTTT. Protein: CAWSGRGLTDTQYF.

The chain joins TRBV27 to TRBJ2-7; 7 bases are shared with TRBD2. The CDR3 is made up of 15 amino acids. Per germline, CDR1 MNHEY and CDR2 SMNVEV (reference sequence). After removal of 4 bases from V and 5 bases from J, the junction contained 11 bases not matched to a gene. The CDR3 spells CASSSLGGLTNEQYF. The CDR3 DNA sequence: TGTGCCAGCAGTTCCCTGGGGGGGTTGACGAACGAGCAGTACTTC.

V is TRBV18 and J is TRBJ2-2, with 10 bases fitting TRBD2. CDR1 and CDR2 from the germline V gene are KGHSH and LQKENI. The V and J ends lost 4 bases and 0 bases, in that order; junction bases with no gene match: 8. There are 18 residues in the CDR3. In DNA, the CDR3 is TGTGCCAGCTCACTCGGGACTAGCGCCTCCTCGAACACCGGGGAGCTGTTTTTT. It translates to CASSLGTSASSNTGELFF.